The 4 T cell receptor beta chains below come from one sample, sequenced in a study of early T cells in non-severe SARS-CoV-2 infection. One entry per CDR3 protein results from TCRdb running MiXCR on the 5' RACE reads. The sample has some 29,000 distinct CDR3 sequences, about 4.6% seen once. The sequenced sample was whole blood. These receptors were collected from an adult who was a healthcare worker with PCR-confirmed SARS-CoV-2 infection or an uninfected control (not recorded which).

This clonotype was detected ten times or more. The chain combines TRBV30 with TRBJ1-1, with D perhaps TRBD1 (5 bases). Trimming removed 3 bases at V and 0 bases at J, with 23 bases between. CDR3 length: 18 residues. Germline CDR1 GTSNPN, CDR2 SVGIG (reference sequence). This CDR3 is CAWRRYWGRTSMNTEAFF. The CDR3 DNA is TGTGCCTGGAGGCGCTATTGGGGGAGGACCTCTATGAACACTGAAGCTTTCTTT.

The table lists this clonotype with many counts. This chain connects TRBV30 to TRBJ2-7; the D gene is possibly TRBD1 (5 bases). V was trimmed by 0 bases and J by 3 bases, leaving 12 bases between them. Germline V gene lookup returns CDR1 GTSNPN and CDR2 SVGIG (reference sequence). This CDR3 is 14 amino acids long. DNA for the CDR3: TGTGCCTGGAGTGTAACTGGACACAACTACGAGCAGTACTTC. Its protein product is CAWSVTGHNYEQYF.

CDR3 bases: TGCGCCAGCAGCTTGAATCGCGGGGGAACTGGGGCCAACGTCCTGACTTTC. Its protein is CASSLNRGGTGANVLTF. V is TRBV5-1 and J is TRBJ2-6, with TRBD2 identical over 7 bases. The CDR3 spans 17 residues. In germline, CDR1 is SGHRS, CDR2 YFSETQ. With V trimmed by 1 base and J by 2 bases, 6 bases remained unmatched.

This clonotype was detected ten times or more. CDR3 region: CASSFGTGSYGYTF. The CDR3 nucleotides read TGTGCCAGCAGTTTCGGGACAGGAAGTTATGGCTACACCTTC. The chain is built from TRBV12-3 or TRBV12-4 and TRBJ1-2, with TRBD1 identical over 8 bases. The CDR3 has 14 amino acids. J was trimmed by 5 bases and V by 3 bases; bases with no gene match: 5.